A selection of T cell receptor beta chains follows, all from one sample in a study of beta chain features in type 1 diabetes. Sequencing was performed with immunoSEQ multiplex PCR; in TCRdb, only in-frame clones are kept and a portion is missing. The profile shows 300,000 to 450,000 clones, over 9.5% of them singletons. Sequencing was performed on naive CD4+ T cells from blood. All receptors derive from a woman aged 18-29 years with type 1 diabetes. Both conserved end residues are part of each CDR3. D genes are given only for firm matches. A clone size is listed for some rows: how often the clone was seen (once, few, many), or a class if it is expanded.

D gene	V gene	J gene	CDR3 length	clone size	CDR3 DNA	CDR3 protein
-	TRBV30	TRBJ2-1	11	-	TGTGCCTGGAGTATAAGCGGTGAGCAGTTCTTC	CAWSISGEQFF
-	TRBV5-4	TRBJ2-5	13	-	TGTGCCAGCAGCTTGGACAGGGAGGAGACCCAGTACTTC	CASSLDREETQYF
-	TRBV7-9	TRBJ2-7	12	few	TGTGCCAGCAGTTATAATTCCTACGAGCAGTACTTC	CASSYNSYEQYF
TRBD2	TRBV29-1	TRBJ2-3	15	-	TGCAGCGCCTTAACTAGCGGGAGGGGTACAGATACGCAGTATTTT	CSALTSGRGTDTQYF
-	TRBV7-9	TRBJ2-5	12	few	TGTGCCAGCAGCCCCAACGGGGAGACCCAGTACTTC	CASSPNGETQYF
TRBD1	TRBV5-4	TRBJ2-1	13	few	TGTGCCAGCAGCCTAACAGGGGGCAATGAGCAGTTCTTC	CASSLTGGNEQFF
-	TRBV6-5	TRBJ1-5	13	few	TGTGCCAGCAGTCCCCGGGACAATCAGCCCCAGCATTTT	CASSPRDNQPQHF
-	TRBV19	TRBJ1-5	13	-	TGTGCCAGTAGTTTATTAGTAGCTCAGCCCCAGCATTTT	CASSLLVAQPQHF
-	TRBV7-9	TRBJ1-2	12	-	TGTGCCAGCAGCTCCACCAGCTATGGCTACACCTTC	CASSSTSYGYTF
-	TRBV6-5	TRBJ1-1	15	few	TGTGCCAGCAGTTACTCCCGGAGACCGGGAGTTCTGGCTTTCTTT	CASSYSRRPGVLAFF
-	TRBV15	TRBJ1-1	14	few	TGTGCCACCAGCAGAGTGACAGAGAACACTGAAGCTTTCTTT	CATSRVTENTEAFF
-	TRBV18	TRBJ2-7	15	-	TGTGCCAGCTCACCGCCGTCAGGGGGGTACTACGAGCAGTACTTC	CASSPPSGGYYEQYF
-	TRBV4-1	TRBJ1-2	14	few	TGCGCCAGCAGCCAAGTGTTGGCGGGGGACGGCTACACCTTC	CASSQVLAGDGYTF
-	TRBV7-2	TRBJ2-7	13	few	TGTGCCAGCAGCTTAGCTGGCAGATACGAGCAGTACTTC	CASSLAGRYEQYF
-	TRBV15	TRBJ1-2	13	-	TGTGCCACCAGCATAACAGGGAACTATGGCTACACCTTC	CATSITGNYGYTF
-	TRBV30	TRBJ2-1	14	few	TGTGCCTGGAGTGTAGGGGGGGTGTGGAATGAGCAGTTCTTC	CAWSVGGVWNEQFF
-	TRBV6-4	TRBJ1-1	11	-	TGTGCCAGCAAGGGGGATCCGAGAACCTTCTTT	CASKGDPRTFF
TRBD2	TRBV7-3	TRBJ2-1	15	-	TGTGCCAGCAGCTTAAGGCCCCTAGCGGGAGAGGAGCAGTTCTTC	CASSLRPLAGEEQFF
-	TRBV6-5	TRBJ1-3	16	-	TGTGCCAGCAGTTACTCGACCGGGAACTCTGGAAACACCATATATTTT	CASSYSTGNSGNTIYF
TRBD2	TRBV29-1	TRBJ2-2	15	-	TGCAGCGTTCAACCTTTAGCGGGGCACACCGGGGAGCTGTTTTTT	CSVQPLAGHTGELFF
-	TRBV9	TRBJ1-2	14	few	TGTGCCAGCACCATTACAACGTCTAACTATGGCTACACCTTC	CASTITTSNYGYTF
-	TRBV28	TRBJ1-2	11	-	TGTGCCGGACTAAATAACTATGGCTACACCTTC	CAGLNNYGYTF
TRBD1	TRBV25-1	TRBJ1-2	14	-	TGTGCCAGCAGAGCCACAGGGGGCGACTATGGCTACACCTTC	CASRATGGDYGYTF
TRBD2	TRBV19	TRBJ2-4	19	few	TGTGCCAGTAGTACCGAACCCTGGACTAGCGGGAGAGCCAAAAACATTCAGTACTTC	CASSTEPWTSGRAKNIQYF
TRBD1	TRBV7-9	TRBJ2-7	14	-	TGTGCCAGCAGCTTTACCCAGGGGGCTTACGAGCAGTACTTC	CASSFTQGAYEQYF
TRBD2	TRBV9	TRBJ2-3	14	-	TGTGCCAGCAGCCCAGGGACTAGAACAGATACGCAGTATTTT	CASSPGTRTDTQYF
-	TRBV15	TRBJ2-2	13	-	TGTGCCACCGCCAACCTACAGGGAAGGGAGCTGTTTTTT	CATANLQGRELFF
-	TRBV21-1	TRBJ2-7	16	-	TGTGCCAGCAGCAAAAGGGGGACAGGGGGGGCCTACGAGCAGTACTTC	CASSKRGTGGAYEQYF
-	TRBV6-5	TRBJ1-6	13	few	TGTGCCAGCACTTGGACGGGCGGACAGCCCCTCCACTTT	CASTWTGGQPLHF
TRBD2	TRBV29-1	TRBJ2-7	13	few	TGCAGCGTTGATACGGGGGGGGCCCTAGGGCAGTACTTC	CSVDTGGALGQYF
TRBD1	TRBV5-4	TRBJ2-5	14	-	TGTGCCAGCAGCCTTCCGGACAGGGGGAAGACCCAGTACTTC	CASSLPDRGKTQYF
TRBD2	TRBV5-1	TRBJ2-7	15	few	TGCGCCAGCAGCCGGACTAGCGGGAGTTCTTACGAGCAGTACTTC	CASSRTSGSSYEQYF
TRBD2	TRBV14	TRBJ2-1	15	few	TGTGCCAGCAGCCCGGGACTAGCGGTATACAATGAGCAGTTCTTC	CASSPGLAVYNEQFF
-	TRBV7-9	TRBJ1-1	13	-	TGTGCCAGCAGCTCGACAGTGAACACTGAAGCTTTCTTT	CASSSTVNTEAFF
TRBD2	TRBV2	TRBJ2-1	14	few	TGTGCCAGCATGGGACTAGCGGGACTCAATGAGCAGTTCTTC	CASMGLAGLNEQFF
-	TRBV7-7	TRBJ2-1	13	-	TGTGCCAGCAGCTTAGGACAGGAAAATGAGCAGTTCTTC	CASSLGQENEQFF
TRBD1	TRBV15	TRBJ1-2	14	few	TGTGCCACCAGCCGCCGGGACAGGGGGTTTGGCTACACCTTC	CATSRRDRGFGYTF
-	TRBV6-5	TRBJ1-2	13	-	TGTGCCAGCAGAGAACAGGGAATCGATGGCTACACCTTC	CASREQGIDGYTF